Listed below are T cell receptor beta chains from one sample, sequenced in a study of CD8+ T cells in alopecia areata. Assay: immunoSEQ multiplex PCR; the TCRdb copy retains only in-frame clones and omits some. In the table there are about 210,000 clones, roughly 64% of which are singletons. The input for sequencing was CD4+ T cells sorted from blood, taken at week 4, from a patient treated with tofacitinib. These TCRs come from a human donor with alopecia areata. Both conserved end residues are trimmed from each CDR3. Fields, in order: CDR3 protein, J gene, CDR3 length, V gene, clone size. Rows give clone size only sometimes, using once, few, many, or a class for an expanded clone.

CDR3aa: ASSLTSGETQY
j_gene: TRBJ2-5
len: 11
v_gene: TRBV4-2
abundance: -

CDR3aa: ASSPSRDYGYT
j_gene: TRBJ1-2
len: 11
v_gene: TRBV18
abundance: few

CDR3aa: ATSGTGYGYT
j_gene: TRBJ1-2
len: 10
v_gene: TRBV11-2
abundance: -

CDR3aa: ASSPQPGPNSPLH
j_gene: TRBJ1-6
len: 13
v_gene: TRBV7-2
abundance: -

CDR3aa: AWSNTLGNTEAF
j_gene: TRBJ1-1
len: 12
v_gene: TRBV30
abundance: -

CDR3aa: ASSPYAGAGNTIY
j_gene: TRBJ1-3
len: 13
v_gene: TRBV14
abundance: few

CDR3aa: ASSLAANLH
j_gene: TRBJ1-6
len: 9
v_gene: TRBV5-8
abundance: -

CDR3aa: ASSQDGNQPQH
j_gene: TRBJ1-5
len: 11
v_gene: TRBV5-4
abundance: few

CDR3aa: SVVPRGRGPPYGEQY
j_gene: TRBJ2-7
len: 15
v_gene: TRBV29-1
abundance: few

CDR3aa: ASSLENSYEQY
j_gene: -
len: 11
v_gene: TRBV7-2
abundance: few